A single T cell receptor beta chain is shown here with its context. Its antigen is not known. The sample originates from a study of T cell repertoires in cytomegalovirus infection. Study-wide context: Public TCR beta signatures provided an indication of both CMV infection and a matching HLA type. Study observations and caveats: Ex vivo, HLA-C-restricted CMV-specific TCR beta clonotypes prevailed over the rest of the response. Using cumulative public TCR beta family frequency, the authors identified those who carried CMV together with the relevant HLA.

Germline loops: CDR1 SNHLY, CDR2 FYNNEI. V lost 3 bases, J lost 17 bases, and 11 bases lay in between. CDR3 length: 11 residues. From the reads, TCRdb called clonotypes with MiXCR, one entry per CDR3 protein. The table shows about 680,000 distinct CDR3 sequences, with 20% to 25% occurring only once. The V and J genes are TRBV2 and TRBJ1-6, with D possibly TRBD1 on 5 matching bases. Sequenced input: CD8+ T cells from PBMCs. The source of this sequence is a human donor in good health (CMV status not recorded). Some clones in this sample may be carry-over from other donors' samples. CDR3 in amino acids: CASSETVRVHF. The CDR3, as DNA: TGTGCCAGCAGTGAGACAGTTCGGGTCCACTTT. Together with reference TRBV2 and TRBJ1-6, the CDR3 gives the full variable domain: EPEVTQTPSHQVTQMGQEVILRCVPISNHLYFYWYRQILGQKVEFLVSFYNNEISEKSEIFDDQFSVERPDGSNFTLKIRSTKLEDSAMYFCASSETVRVHFGNGTRLTVT.